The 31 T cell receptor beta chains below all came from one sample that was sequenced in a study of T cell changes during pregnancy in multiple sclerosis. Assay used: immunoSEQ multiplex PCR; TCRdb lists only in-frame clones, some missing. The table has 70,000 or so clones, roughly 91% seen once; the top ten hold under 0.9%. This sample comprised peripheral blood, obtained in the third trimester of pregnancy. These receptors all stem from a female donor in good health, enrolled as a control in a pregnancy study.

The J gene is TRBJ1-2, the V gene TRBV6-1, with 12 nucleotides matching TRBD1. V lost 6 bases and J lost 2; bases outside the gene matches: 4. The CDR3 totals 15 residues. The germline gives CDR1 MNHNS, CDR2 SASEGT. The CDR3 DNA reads TGTGCCAGCAGCCTGGGGACAGGGGGCAACTATGGCTACACCTTC. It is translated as CASSLGTGGNYGYTF.

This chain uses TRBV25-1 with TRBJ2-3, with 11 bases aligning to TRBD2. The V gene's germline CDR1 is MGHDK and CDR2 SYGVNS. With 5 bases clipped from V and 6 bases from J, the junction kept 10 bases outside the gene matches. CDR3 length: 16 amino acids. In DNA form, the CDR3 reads TGTGCCAGCAGTCCCCTAGCGGGGGGAGGGGTGGATACGCAGTATTTT. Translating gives CASSPLAGGGVDTQYF.

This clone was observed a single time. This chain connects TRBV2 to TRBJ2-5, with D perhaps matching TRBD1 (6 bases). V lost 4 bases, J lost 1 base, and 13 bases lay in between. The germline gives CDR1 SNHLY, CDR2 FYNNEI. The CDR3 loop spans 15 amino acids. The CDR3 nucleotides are TGTGCCAGCAGTGGAGTACGGGACACCCAAGAGACCCAGTACTTC. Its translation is CASSGVRDTQETQYF. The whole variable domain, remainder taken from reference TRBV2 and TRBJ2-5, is EPEVTQTPSHQVTQMGQEVILRCVPISNHLYFYWYRQILGQKVEFLVSFYNNEISEKSEIFDDQFSVERPDGSNFTLKIRSTKLEDSAMYFCASSGVRDTQETQYFGPGTRLLVL.

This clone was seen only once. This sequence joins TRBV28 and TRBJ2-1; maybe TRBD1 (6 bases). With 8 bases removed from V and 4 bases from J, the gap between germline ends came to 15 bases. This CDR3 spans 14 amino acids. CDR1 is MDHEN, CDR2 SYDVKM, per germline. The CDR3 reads CASDGTPLYNEQFF. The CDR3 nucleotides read TGTGCCAGCGATGGGACACCCCTATACAATGAGCAGTTCTTC.

The CDR3 spells CASTEQILNTEAFF. CDR3 nucleotides: TGCGCCAGCACAGAACAAATATTGAACACTGAAGCTTTCTTT. The chain carries TRBV10-1 and TRBJ1-1; D is ambiguous. This CDR3 contains 14 residues. The germline V and J ends were trimmed by 7 bases and 0 bases, with 12 bases remaining between them. The germline V gene has CDR1 WNHNN and CDR2 SYGVQD (reference sequence).

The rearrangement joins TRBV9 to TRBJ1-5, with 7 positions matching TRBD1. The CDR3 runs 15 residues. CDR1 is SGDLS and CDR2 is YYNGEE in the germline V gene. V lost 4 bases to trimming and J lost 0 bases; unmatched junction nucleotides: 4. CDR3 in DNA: TGTGCCAGCAGCAGGGACAGCTATAGCAATCAGCCCCAGCATTTT. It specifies CASSRDSYSNQPQHF.

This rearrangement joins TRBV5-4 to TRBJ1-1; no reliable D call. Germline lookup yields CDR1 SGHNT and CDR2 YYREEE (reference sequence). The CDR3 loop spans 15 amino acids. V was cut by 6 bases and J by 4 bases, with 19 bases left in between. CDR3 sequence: CASTDDVQVGTEAFF. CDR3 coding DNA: TGTGCCAGCACCGACGATGTGCAGGTGGGCACTGAAGCTTTCTTT.

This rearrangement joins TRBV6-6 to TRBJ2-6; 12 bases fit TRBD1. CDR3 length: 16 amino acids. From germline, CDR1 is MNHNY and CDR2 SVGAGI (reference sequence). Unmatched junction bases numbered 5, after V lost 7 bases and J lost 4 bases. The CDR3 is CASKGQGAFGANVLTF. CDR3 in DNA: TGTGCCAGCAAGGGACAGGGGGCGTTCGGGGCCAACGTCCTGACTTTC.

The CDR3, as DNA: TGTGCCAGCAGTCCCCCCGTGGGGGCTAGTCAGCCCCAGCATTTT. Its protein is CASSPPVGASQPQHF. This chain links TRBV28 with TRBJ1-5, with TRBD1 as a possible D gene (6 bases). Trimming removed 5 bases from V and 6 bases from J, with 17 bases in between. Germline CDR1 and CDR2: MDHEN and SYDVKM. CDR3 length: 15 amino acids.

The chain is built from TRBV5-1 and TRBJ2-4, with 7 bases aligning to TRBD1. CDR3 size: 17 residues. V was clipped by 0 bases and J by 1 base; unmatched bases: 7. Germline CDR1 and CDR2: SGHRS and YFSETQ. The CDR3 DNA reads TGCGCCAGCAGCTTGGGGGACAGTCCCAAGGCCAAAAACATTCAGTACTTC. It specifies CASSLGDSPKAKNIQYF.

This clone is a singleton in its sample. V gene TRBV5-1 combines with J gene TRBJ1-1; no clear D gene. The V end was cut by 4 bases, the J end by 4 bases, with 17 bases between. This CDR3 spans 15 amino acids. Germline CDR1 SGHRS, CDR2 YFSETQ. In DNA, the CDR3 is TGCGCCAGCAGCCCGTCCGAGGGATTGGTCACTGAAGCTTTCTTT. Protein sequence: CASSPSEGLVTEAFF.

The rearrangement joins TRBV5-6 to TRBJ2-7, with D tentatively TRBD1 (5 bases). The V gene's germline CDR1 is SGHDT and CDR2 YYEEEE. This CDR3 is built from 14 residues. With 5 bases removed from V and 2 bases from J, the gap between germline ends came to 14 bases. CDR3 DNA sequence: TGTGCCAGCAGGCCGGCACAGGAGCCCTACGAGCAGTACTTC. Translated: CASRPAQEPYEQYF.

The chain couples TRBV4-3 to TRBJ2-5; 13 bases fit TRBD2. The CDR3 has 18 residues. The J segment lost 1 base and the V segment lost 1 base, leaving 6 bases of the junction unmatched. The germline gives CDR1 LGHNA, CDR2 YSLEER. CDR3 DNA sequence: TGCGCCAGCAGCCAAGGTGGACTAGCGGGAGTGGGCCAAGAGACCCAGTACTTC. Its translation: CASSQGGLAGVGQETQYF.

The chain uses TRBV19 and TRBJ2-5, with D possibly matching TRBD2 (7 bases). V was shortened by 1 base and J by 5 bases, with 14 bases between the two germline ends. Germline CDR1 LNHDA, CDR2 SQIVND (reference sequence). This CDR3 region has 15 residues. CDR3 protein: CASSIGGGGGETQYF. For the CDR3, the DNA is TGTGCCAGTAGTATAGGAGGAGGGGGAGGGGAGACCCAGTACTTC.

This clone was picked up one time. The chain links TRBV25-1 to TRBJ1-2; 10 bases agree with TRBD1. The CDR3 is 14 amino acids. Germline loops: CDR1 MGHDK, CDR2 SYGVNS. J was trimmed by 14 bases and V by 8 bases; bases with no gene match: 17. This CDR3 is CASESTGTGAARTF. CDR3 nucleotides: TGTGCCAGCGAAAGTACCGGGACAGGGGCCGCCCGGACCTTC.

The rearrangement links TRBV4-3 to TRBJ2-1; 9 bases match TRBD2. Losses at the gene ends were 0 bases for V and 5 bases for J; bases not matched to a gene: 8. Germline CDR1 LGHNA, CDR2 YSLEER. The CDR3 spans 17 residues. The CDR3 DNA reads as TGCGCCAGCAGCCAAGAGGCTAGCGGGATTTTTGACAATGAGCAGTTCTTC. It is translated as CASSQEASGIFDNEQFF.

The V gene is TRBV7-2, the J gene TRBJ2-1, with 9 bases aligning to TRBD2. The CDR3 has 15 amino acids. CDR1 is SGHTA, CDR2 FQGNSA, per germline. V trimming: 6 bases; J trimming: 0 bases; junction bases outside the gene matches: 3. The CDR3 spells CASRAGGSSYNEQFF. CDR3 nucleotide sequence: TGTGCCAGCAGGGCGGGAGGGAGCTCCTACAATGAGCAGTTCTTC.

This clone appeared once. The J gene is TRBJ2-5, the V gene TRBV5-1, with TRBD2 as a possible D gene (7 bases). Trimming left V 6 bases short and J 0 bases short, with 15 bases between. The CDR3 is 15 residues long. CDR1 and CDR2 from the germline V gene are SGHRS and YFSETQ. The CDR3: CASTRGATHQETQYF. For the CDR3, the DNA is TGCGCCAGCACCCGGGGGGCTACCCACCAAGAGACCCAGTACTTC.

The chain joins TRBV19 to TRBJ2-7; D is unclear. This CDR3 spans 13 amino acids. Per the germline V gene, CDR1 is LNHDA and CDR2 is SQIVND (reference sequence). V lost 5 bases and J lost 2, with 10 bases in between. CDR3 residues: CASSLTETYEQYF. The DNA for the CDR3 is TGTGCCAGTAGTTTGACTGAAACCTACGAGCAGTACTTC.

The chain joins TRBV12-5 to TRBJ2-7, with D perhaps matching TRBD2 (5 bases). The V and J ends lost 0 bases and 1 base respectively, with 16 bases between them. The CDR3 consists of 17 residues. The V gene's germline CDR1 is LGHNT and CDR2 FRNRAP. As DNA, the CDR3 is TGTGCTAGTGGTTTGGTATTCCAAGCGGCCCCTTCCTACGAGCAGTACTTC. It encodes CASGLVFQAAPSYEQYF.

The CDR3 sequence: CASSSKFGGEQFF. DNA of the CDR3: TGTGCCAGCTCATCTAAGTTCGGGGGTGAGCAGTTCTTC. The J gene is TRBJ2-1, the V gene TRBV18; perhaps TRBD2 as D (6 bases). CDR1 KGHSH and CDR2 LQKENI come from the germline V gene. Trimming stripped 5 bases from V and 9 bases from J, with 14 bases between. The CDR3 is made up of 13 amino acids. The complete variable domain, with remaining parts taken from reference TRBV18 and TRBJ2-1, reads NAGVMQNPRHLVRRRGQEARLRCSPMKGHSHVYWYRQLPEEGLKFMVYLQKENIIDESGMPKERFSAEFPKEGPSILRIQQVVRGDSAAYFCASSSKFGGEQFFGPGTRLTVL.

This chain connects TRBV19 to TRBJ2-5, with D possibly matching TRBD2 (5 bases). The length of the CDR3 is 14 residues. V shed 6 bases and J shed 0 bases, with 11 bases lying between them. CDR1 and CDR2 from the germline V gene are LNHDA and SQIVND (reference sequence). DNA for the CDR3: TGTGCCAGTAGCGGGGAAAAGTACCAAGAGACCCAGTACTTC. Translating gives CASSGEKYQETQYF.

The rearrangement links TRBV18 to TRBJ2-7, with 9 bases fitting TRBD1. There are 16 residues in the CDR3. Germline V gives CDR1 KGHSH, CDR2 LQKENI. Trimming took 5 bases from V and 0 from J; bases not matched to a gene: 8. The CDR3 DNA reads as TGTGCCAGCTCAACTACAGGGGGCAGGAGCTCCTACGAGCAGTACTTC. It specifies CASSTTGGRSSYEQYF.

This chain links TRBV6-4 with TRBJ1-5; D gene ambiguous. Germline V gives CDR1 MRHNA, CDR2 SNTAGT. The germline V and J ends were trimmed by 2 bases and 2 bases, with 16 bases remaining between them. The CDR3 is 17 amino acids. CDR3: CASSDPRAVQGNQPQHF. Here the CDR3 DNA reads TGTGCCAGCAGTGACCCACGAGCGGTTCAAGGCAATCAGCCCCAGCATTTT.

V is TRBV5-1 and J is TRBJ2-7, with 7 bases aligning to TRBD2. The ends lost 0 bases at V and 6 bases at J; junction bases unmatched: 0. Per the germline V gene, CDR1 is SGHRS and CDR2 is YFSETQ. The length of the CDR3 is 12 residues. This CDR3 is CASSLERGEQYF. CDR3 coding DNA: TGCGCCAGCAGCTTGGAGCGGGGCGAGCAGTACTTC.

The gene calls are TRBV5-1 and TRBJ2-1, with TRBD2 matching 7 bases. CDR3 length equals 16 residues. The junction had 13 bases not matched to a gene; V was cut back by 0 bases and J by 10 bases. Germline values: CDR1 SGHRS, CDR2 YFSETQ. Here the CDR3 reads CASSLVGTTLFVEQFF. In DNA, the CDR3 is TGCGCCAGCAGCTTGGTCGGGACTACGCTTTTCGTGGAGCAGTTCTTC.

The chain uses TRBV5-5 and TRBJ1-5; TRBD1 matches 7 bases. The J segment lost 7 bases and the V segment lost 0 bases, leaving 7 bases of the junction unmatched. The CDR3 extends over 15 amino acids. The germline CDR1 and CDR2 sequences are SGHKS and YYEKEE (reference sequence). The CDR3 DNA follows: TGTGCCAGCAGCTTGGGACAGGGCGGAGGACAGCCCCAGCATTTT. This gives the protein CASSLGQGGGQPQHF.

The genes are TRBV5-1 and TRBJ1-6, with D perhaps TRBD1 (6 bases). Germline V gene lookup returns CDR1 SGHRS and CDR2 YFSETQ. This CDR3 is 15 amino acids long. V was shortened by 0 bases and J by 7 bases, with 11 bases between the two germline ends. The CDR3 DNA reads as TGCGCCAGCAGCTTGGCCGCAGGGGTAAATTCACCCCTCCACTTT. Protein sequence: CASSLAAGVNSPLHF.

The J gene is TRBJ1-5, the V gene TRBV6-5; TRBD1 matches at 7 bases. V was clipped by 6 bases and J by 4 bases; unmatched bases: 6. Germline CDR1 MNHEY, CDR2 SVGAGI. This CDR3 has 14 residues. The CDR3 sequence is CASRRQGRNQPQHF. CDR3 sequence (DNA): TGTGCCAGCAGGCGACAGGGCAGGAATCAGCCCCAGCATTTT.

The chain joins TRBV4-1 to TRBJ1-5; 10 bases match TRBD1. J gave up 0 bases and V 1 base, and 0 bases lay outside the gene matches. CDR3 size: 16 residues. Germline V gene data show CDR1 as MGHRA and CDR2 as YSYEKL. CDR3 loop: CASSQGQGASNQPQHF. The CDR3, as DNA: TGCGCCAGCAGCCAAGGACAGGGGGCTAGCAATCAGCCCCAGCATTTT.

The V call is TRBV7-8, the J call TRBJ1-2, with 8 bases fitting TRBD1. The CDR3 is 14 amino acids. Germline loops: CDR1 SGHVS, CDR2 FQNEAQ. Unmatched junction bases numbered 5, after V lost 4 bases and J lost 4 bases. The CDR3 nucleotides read TGTGCCAGCAGCTGGTCCGGACAGGGCTATGGCTACACCTTC. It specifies CASSWSGQGYGYTF.